These 16 T cell receptor beta chains were sequenced from one sample in a study of blood T cell repertoires in COVID-19. Assay used: immunoSEQ multiplex PCR; TCRdb lists only in-frame clones, some missing. Of about 250,000 clones listed, approximately 85% are singletons. What was sequenced was peripheral blood. All receptors derive from a man between 50 and 59 years old with active or convalescent COVID-19.

The chain combines TRBV18 with TRBJ2-7; no firm D call. V lost 3 bases, J lost 4 bases, and 10 bases lay in between. In germline, CDR1 is KGHSH, CDR2 LQKENI. This CDR3 is 13 amino acids long. CDR3 nucleotide sequence: TGTGCCAGCTCACCCGCCCGGTTATACGAGCAGTACTTC. Translated: CASSPARLYEQYF.

The V call is TRBV25-1, the J call TRBJ2-1; a possible D gene is TRBD1 (7 bases). The CDR3 has 18 residues. Germline V gene lookup returns CDR1 MGHDK and CDR2 SYGVNS. The V gene lost 3 bases and the J gene lost 0 bases, with 18 bases spanning the gap. As DNA, the CDR3 is TGTGCCAGCAGTGACCAGGAAGGAGGGGGCTCCTCCTACAATGAGCAGTTCTTC. Its protein product is CASSDQEGGGSSYNEQFF.

This chain connects TRBV5-1 to TRBJ1-6; TRBD1 matches at 7 bases. Germline V CDR1 and CDR2: SGHRS, YFSETQ. CDR3 length: 14 residues. With V trimmed by 3 bases and J by 13 bases, 10 bases remained unmatched. The CDR3: CASSYTGVASPLHF. In DNA form, the CDR3 reads TGCGCCAGCAGCTACACAGGGGTCGCGTCCCCCCTCCACTTT.

The rearrangement links TRBV19 to TRBJ2-7; possibly TRBD2 for D (6 bases). The germline CDR1 and CDR2 sequences are LNHDA and SQIVND (reference sequence). The V gene lost 4 bases and the J gene lost 1 base, with 14 bases spanning the gap. This CDR3 has 15 amino acids. CDR3 region: CASSSGVGGSYEQYF. The DNA for the CDR3 is TGTGCCAGTAGTAGCGGGGTAGGAGGATCCTACGAGCAGTACTTC.

The CDR3 DNA sequence: TGTGCCAGCAGCTTACCGGGAGGGCCCTACGAGCAGTACTTC. This encodes CASSLPGGPYEQYF. The J gene is TRBJ2-7, the V gene TRBV7-9; TRBD2 matches at 8 bases. In germline, CDR1 is SEHNR, CDR2 FQNEAQ (reference sequence). The CDR3 totals 14 residues. After removal of 2 bases from V and 2 bases from J, the junction contained 2 bases not matched to a gene.

The genes are TRBV10-3 and TRBJ1-6; D remains ambiguous. Germline V gene sequence: CDR1 ENHRY, CDR2 SYGVKD. The length of the CDR3 is 14 residues. Trimming cost V 3 bases and J 7 bases, with 10 bases left between them. The CDR3 loop reads CAISDGSTNSPLHF. The CDR3 region has the DNA TGTGCCATCAGTGACGGGTCAACCAATTCACCCCTCCACTTT.

This CDR3 is CASSPRTDMNTEAFF. In DNA, the CDR3 is TGTGCCAGCAGTCCCCGGACGGACATGAACACTGAAGCTTTCTTT. The chain joins TRBV28 to TRBJ1-1, with D tentatively TRBD1 (5 bases). The CDR3 sequence is 15 residues long. Germline-derived CDR1 and CDR2 are MDHEN and SYDVKM. Trimming took 5 bases from V and 0 from J, leaving 13 bases between them.

The chain is built from TRBV30 and TRBJ2-7; tentatively, D is TRBD2 (5 bases). The germline V gene has CDR1 GTSNPN and CDR2 SVGIG (reference sequence). This CDR3 spans 12 amino acids. V lost 0 bases to trimming and J lost 4 bases, with 7 bases between them. The CDR3: CAWSVAAYEQYF. As DNA, the CDR3 is TGTGCCTGGAGTGTAGCGGCTTACGAGCAGTACTTC.

The V gene is TRBV7-9, the J gene TRBJ2-2; TRBD2 might be the D (6 bases). Looked up from germline, CDR1 is SEHNR and CDR2 is FQNEAQ (reference sequence). Trimming left V 4 bases short and J 3 bases short, with 12 bases between. The CDR3 length is 15 residues. The CDR3 DNA reads as TGTGCCAGCAGCTCTCGCGAGCGGGACACCGGGGAGCTGTTTTTT. Its translation is CASSSRERDTGELFF.

This clone came up a few times. The CDR3 bases are TGTGCCAGCAGCCTTCCCACCACGGTCGTAGGCTACACCTTC. This translates into CASSLPTTVVGYTF. The V call is TRBV28, the J call TRBJ1-2; the D is unclear. Germline V gives CDR1 MDHEN, CDR2 SYDVKM. V gave up 6 bases and J gave up 8 bases, with 19 bases separating them. CDR3 size: 14 residues.

This chain connects TRBV11-1 to TRBJ2-5; no clear D gene. The germline gives CDR1 SGHAT, CDR2 FQDESV (reference sequence). Trimming cost V 1 base and J 7 bases, with 7 bases left between them. The length of the CDR3 is 12 residues. This CDR3 reads CASSLGPATQYF. The CDR3 DNA reads TGTGCCAGCAGCTTAGGGCCCGCGACCCAGTACTTC.

V is TRBV19 and J is TRBJ1-2, with TRBD1 identical over 7 bases. The trim removed 5 bases at V and 4 bases at J, leaving 16 bases unmatched. The CDR3 loop spans 17 amino acids. CDR1 is LNHDA, CDR2 SQIVND, per germline (reference sequence). The CDR3 region has the DNA TGTGCCAGTAGTCCCCAGGGGGTGCAAAGGATTTCCTATGGCTACACCTTC. It translates to CASSPQGVQRISYGYTF.

This chain connects TRBV20-1 to TRBJ2-1; D is ambiguous. This CDR3 region has 11 residues. Trimming removed 6 bases from V and 6 bases from J, with 9 bases in between. Per germline, CDR1 DFQATT and CDR2 SNEGSKA (reference sequence). The CDR3 protein is CSASHGNEQFF. CDR3 sequence (DNA): TGCAGTGCGTCTCACGGCAATGAGCAGTTCTTC.

The V gene is TRBV7-9, the J gene TRBJ1-1, with D perhaps matching TRBD1 (5 bases). This CDR3 is built from 14 residues. With 4 bases removed from V and 0 bases from J, the gap between germline ends came to 9 bases. Looked up from germline, CDR1 is SEHNR and CDR2 is FQNEAQ (reference sequence). CDR3 protein: CASSSRDLNTEAFF. CDR3 in DNA: TGTGCCAGCAGCTCCAGGGACTTGAACACTGAAGCTTTCTTT.

This clone was observed a few times. The chain couples TRBV6-1 to TRBJ1-3, with a weak D call TRBD1 (5 bases). The CDR3 sequence is 17 residues long. The V end was cut by 0 bases, the J end by 4 bases, with 16 bases between. CDR1 and CDR2 (germline): MNHNS, SASEGT. CDR3 loop: CASSEAWGLSGGNTIYF. The CDR3 DNA follows: TGTGCCAGCAGTGAAGCGTGGGGACTCTCAGGGGGAAACACCATATATTTT.

V gene TRBV29-1 combines with J gene TRBJ2-2; the D gene is possibly TRBD1 (5 bases). Trimming stripped 4 bases from V and 3 bases from J, with 9 bases between. Germline values: CDR1 SQVTM, CDR2 ANQGSEA. The CDR3 covers 13 residues. Here the CDR3 reads CSVGRRDTGELFF. The CDR3 coding sequence is TGCAGCGTTGGTCGCAGGGACACCGGGGAGCTGTTTTTT.